Here is one T cell receptor (beta chain) with its context. V gave up 6 bases and J gave up 3 bases; unmatched junction bases: 7. Germline CDR1 WSHSY, CDR2 SAAADI. The CDR3 runs 16 residues. These data are taken from a study of T-cell memory formation after mild COVID-19. TCRdb analysed the 5' RACE reads with MiXCR anew, one entry per CDR3 protein. Of some 350,000 distinct CDR3 sequences detected, 10% to 15% appear once; the ten largest clones hold about 22%. The chain has TRBV10-2 and TRBJ2-3; 12 bases are a match to TRBD2. This clonotype originated in a young man who had mild COVID-19 (a few samples of this study predate the infection). Cell type and time point are not known. The specimen was PBMCs or a T cell subset sorted from them (not recorded which). Here the CDR3 reads CASRPGLAGETDTQYF. The CDR3 DNA reads TGCGCCAGCAGACCGGGACTAGCGGGCGAAACAGATACGCAGTATTTT.